This T cell receptor beta chain comes out of a study of blood T cells in healthy people across ages. This clonotype was detected only a few times. Using a J-beta primer mix together with a sample-barcoded 5' primer, a second PCR was run for about 6 to 11 cycles. The template-switch adaptor, which had 12 random nucleotides, put a tag on each cDNA molecule. From the 5' RACE reads, TCRdb called clonotypes with MiXCR, one entry per CDR3 protein. This sample has hundreds of thousands of distinct CDR3 sequences; approximately 60% occur once, and the top ten carry about 26%. This CDR3 region has 13 residues. Germline CDR1 and CDR2: SGHVS and FQNEAQ. With 4 bases clipped from V and 5 bases from J, the junction kept 2 bases outside the gene matches.

The chain couples TRBV7-8 to TRBJ2-7; TRBD1 agrees at 10 bases. The source material was blood. This clonotype was sampled from a man aged 40-49 years in good health. CDR3 residues: CASSSDRGDEQYF. In DNA form, the CDR3 reads TGTGCCAGCAGCTCGGACAGGGGGGACGAGCAGTACTTC.